This T cell receptor (beta chain) was found in a study of pediatric ulcerative colitis (dated by TCRdb to between 2017 and 2020). Looking at the study overall: Of the ulcerative colitis patients, about 7 had pancolitis and two had left-sided colitis, and histology in every patient was consistent with ulcerative colitis. Ten or so newly diagnosed, treatment-naive pediatric ulcerative colitis patients and a handful of non-IBD control children each provided paired blood and rectal samples. By Pediatric Ulcerative Colitis Activity Index, a couple of patients had mild disease, several had moderate disease and three had acute severe colitis. Results and caveats for the whole study, not just this receptor: Only a handful of individuals were included in the healthy control group, which was small. A couple of rectal CDR3 clonotypes were present in all ulcerative colitis patients and in none of the controls. For technical reasons, blood samples from a couple of patients gave substantially fewer templates, and these samples were excluded from the blood-rectal overlap analysis. Because repertoires came from total lymphocyte DNA, patterns in rare subsets such as regulatory T cells may not be reflected. Features of the rectal repertoire distinguished controls, mild-moderate colitis patients and acute severe colitis patients, and in acute severe colitis rectal diversity was lower because of clonal expansions. Compared with controls, ulcerative colitis patients showed significantly higher autologous blood-rectal clonal overlap, a finding that suggests increased T cell trafficking to inflamed tissue.

A word on this clone: No cognate antigen has been identified for it. The input lacks base qualities; no much larger clone sits a single base away.

Using the immunoSEQ TRB Survey service, rearranged CDR3 beta regions were amplified from genomic DNA with multiplex V and J primers. To keep sequencing depth equal across samples, survey-level depth of up to 500,000 reads per sample was applied. Libraries were purified, pooled and sequenced on Illumina technology. In the original analysis: Productive clonality, sample overlap, pairwise scatters, CDR3 beta length, V/D/J gene usage and productiveness were assessed with immunoSEQ online tools. Calculated diversity was defined as the number of unique rearrangements divided by total templates, multiplied by 100, and Shannon and Simpson indices were computed as well. Principal component analysis was performed on Z-score normalized data with the R prcomp function and the ggbiplot package. Morisita's index was used to quantify blood-rectal clonal overlap within each subject. TCRdb obtained this table from immuneACCESS and retained in-frame rearrangements with V and J assigned. These tables miss some clones; where compared with another copy, unresolved V genes account for less than half of the shortfall, and the remainder is unexplained. D and trimming were read from the DNA, whereas the V and J calls and clone size are those reported in that table. Across this sample there are 30,000 or so clones, with approximately 82% seen only once. 3.5% to 5% of the sample goes to the ten largest clones.

Ulcerative colitis patients had received no immunosuppressive medication before the diagnostic colonoscopy. A blood sample was obtained concurrently with the colonoscopy. The Wizard kit (Promega) was used to extract genomic DNA from the blood and intestinal samples. Per the germline V gene, SGHVS is the CDR1 and FQNEAQ is the CDR2. The CDR3 has 13 amino acids, counting the end cysteine and phenylalanine. Here the CDR3 DNA is all that survives: 39 bases in frame from base 1. V is reduced by 3 bases and J by 1 base, leaving a spacing of 3 bases between them. This sequence uses TRBV7-8 and TRBJ2-2; the D gene identity is not certain. Sequenced sample: blood. This clonotype was sampled from a boy younger than 18 with severe ulcerative colitis. The CDR3 here reads CASSLRNTGELFF. At the DNA level, the sequence is TGTGCCAGCAGCTTGCGGAACACCGGGGAGCTGTTTTTT.